The rows below give T cell receptor beta chains drawn from one sample of a study of blood T cell repertoires in COVID-19. Profiling relied on immunoSEQ multiplex PCR, and the TCRdb table lists in-frame clones only, not all of them. The sample shows 45,000 to 65,000 clones, roughly 87% of them seen only once. Sequences were obtained from peripheral blood. These receptors all stem from a human donor with acute or convalescent COVID-19. The donor label of this sample is uncertain. Each CDR3 is given with its conserved first and last residue. The D gene is left open where the match is weak. Size tells how often a clone was seen (once, few, many) or the class of an expanded clone, and some rows leave it out.

size: -; D: TRBD1; V: TRBV10-1; J: TRBJ2-1; DNA: TGCGCCAGCAGTCCCTCGTTAGGCAGGGGGTCCGATGAGCAGTTCTTC; CDR3: CASSPSLGRGSDEQFF
size: -; D: -; V: TRBV6-5; J: TRBJ2-1; DNA: TGTGCCAGCGTTAAGGGGGGGAGGGTAGTCAATGAGCAGTTCTTC; CDR3: CASVKGGRVVNEQFF
size: -; D: -; V: TRBV5-1; J: TRBJ1-1; DNA: TGCGCCAGCAGCTTCGGGGGGAACACTGAAGCTTTCTTT; CDR3: CASSFGGNTEAFF
size: -; D: -; V: TRBV28; J: TRBJ2-2; DNA: TGTGCCAGCAGTTTTTCGGGGGTGAACACCGGGGAGCTGTTTTTT; CDR3: CASSFSGVNTGELFF
size: -; D: TRBD2; V: TRBV7-6; J: TRBJ2-2; DNA: TGTGCCAGCAGCTTAGCAGGGCTAGCGGGTCATTTGAACACCGGGGAGCTGTTTTTT; CDR3: CASSLAGLAGHLNTGELFF
size: -; D: -; V: TRBV5-4; J: TRBJ1-4; DNA: TGTGCCAGCAGCTTGGCACAGGGAATCTCCGAAAAACTGTTTTTT; CDR3: CASSLAQGISEKLFF
size: -; D: -; V: TRBV6-6; J: TRBJ1-2; DNA: TGTGCCAGCAGTTACTCGACCTCGGGGGGTGGCTACACCTTC; CDR3: CASSYSTSGGGYTF
size: -; D: -; V: TRBV7-9; J: TRBJ2-1; DNA: TGTGCCAGCAGCCTCTTATACCTTCCAGGGGTAGTCAATGAGCAGTTCTTC; CDR3: CASSLLYLPGVVNEQFF
size: -; D: TRBD1; V: TRBV7-2; J: TRBJ2-2; DNA: TGTGCCAGCAGCTTGGACAGGGGAAACACCGGGGAGCTGTTTTTT; CDR3: CASSLDRGNTGELFF
size: -; D: -; V: TRBV5-4; J: TRBJ1-3; DNA: TGTGCCAGCAGCCCCCGGCCAGGGCCCAGCTCTGGAAACACCATATATTTT; CDR3: CASSPRPGPSSGNTIYF
size: few; D: TRBD2; V: TRBV11-2; J: TRBJ2-5; DNA: TGTGCCAGCAGCCTCGGAGTCGGGGGGGCCTTAGAGACCCAGTACTTC; CDR3: CASSLGVGGALETQYF
size: -; D: TRBD1; V: TRBV19; J: TRBJ1-6; DNA: TGTGCCAGTAGTAGGGGACAGACAAATTCACCCCTCCACTTT; CDR3: CASSRGQTNSPLHF
size: few; D: -; V: TRBV11-2; J: TRBJ2-2; DNA: TGTGCCAGCAACCTGGGGGCGTCAAGGGGCGGGGAGCTGTTTTTT; CDR3: CASNLGASRGGELFF
size: -; D: -; V: TRBV10-3; J: TRBJ2-1; DNA: TGTGCCTACGGACAACAGCTAGGGAATGAGCAGTTCTTC; CDR3: CAYGQQLGNEQFF
size: -; D: -; V: TRBV24-1; J: TRBJ2-1; DNA: TGTGCCACCAGTAGCGGCTCCTACAATGAGCAGTTCTTC; CDR3: CATSSGSYNEQFF
size: -; D: TRBD2; V: TRBV15; J: TRBJ2-5; DNA: TGTGCCACCAGCAAGGGACTAGCACAAGAGACCCAGTACTTC; CDR3: CATSKGLAQETQYF
size: -; D: TRBD1; V: TRBV7-6; J: TRBJ1-3; DNA: TGTGCCAGCAGCTTAGCGGCAGGGGGTCCTGGAAACACCATATATTTT; CDR3: CASSLAAGGPGNTIYF
size: -; D: TRBD2; V: TRBV7-3; J: TRBJ2-1; DNA: TGTGCCAGCAGCTTAGTGGGGACTAGCGGCAATGAGCAGTTCTTC; CDR3: CASSLVGTSGNEQFF
size: -; D: -; V: TRBV27; J: TRBJ2-4; DNA: TGTGCCAGCAGTTTATCGAAGGAGGCTCGAGGGAGAAACATTCAGTACTTC; CDR3: CASSLSKEARGRNIQYF
size: -; D: -; V: TRBV19; J: TRBJ2-3; DNA: TGTGCCAGTAGCGTCAGCACAGATACGCAGTATTTT; CDR3: CASSVSTDTQYF
size: -; D: -; V: TRBV5-1; J: TRBJ2-7; DNA: TGCGCCAGCAGACAGGGCGCGGAGCAGTACTTC; CDR3: CASRQGAEQYF
size: -; D: -; V: TRBV7-9; J: TRBJ2-7; DNA: TGTGCCAGCAGCCCCACCCGACAGGCCTACGAGCAGTACTTC; CDR3: CASSPTRQAYEQYF
size: -; D: TRBD1; V: TRBV2; J: TRBJ2-2; DNA: TGTGCCAGCAGGAGGGGGCCGAACACCGGGGAGCTGTTTTTT; CDR3: CASRRGPNTGELFF
size: -; D: TRBD1; V: TRBV24-1; J: TRBJ2-6; DNA: TGTGCCACCAGTGACCCTCTCCCCAGGGGGCGATTTGGAGGGGCCAACGTCCTGACTTTC; CDR3: CATSDPLPRGRFGGANVLTF
size: -; D: TRBD1; V: TRBV7-8; J: TRBJ1-5; DNA: TGTGCCAGCAGCTTACCGGGACAGGGGAATCAGCCCCAGCATTTT; CDR3: CASSLPGQGNQPQHF
size: -; D: TRBD1; V: TRBV7-6; J: TRBJ1-5; DNA: TGTGCCAGCAGCTCCGGGACAGGGATCGGCCAGCCCCAGCATTTT; CDR3: CASSSGTGIGQPQHF
size: -; D: -; V: TRBV10-2; J: TRBJ1-3; DNA: TGCGCCAGCAGCCTGGGGGGAAACTCTGGAAACACCATATATTTT; CDR3: CASSLGGNSGNTIYF
size: -; D: -; V: TRBV7-6; J: TRBJ1-3; DNA: TGTGCCAGCAGCTTAGGGCCAGGACTTAGCTCTGGAAACACCATATATTTT; CDR3: CASSLGPGLSSGNTIYF
size: -; D: TRBD1; V: TRBV18; J: TRBJ1-6; DNA: TGTGCCATGACAGGGGGCCCCAATTCACCCCTCCACTTT; CDR3: CAMTGGPNSPLHF
size: -; D: -; V: TRBV20-1; J: TRBJ2-1; DNA: TGCAGCGGGACTCAAGGGCGTGAGCAGTTCTTC; CDR3: CSGTQGREQFF
size: -; D: TRBD1; V: TRBV7-8; J: TRBJ1-6; DNA: TGTGCCAGCAGCTTATTCCGGGACAGGACGAATTCACCCCTCCACTTT; CDR3: CASSLFRDRTNSPLHF
size: -; D: TRBD1; V: TRBV4-1; J: TRBJ2-7; DNA: TGCGCCAGCAGCCGCGGGACAGGGAGCTCCTACGAGCAGTACTTC; CDR3: CASSRGTGSSYEQYF
size: -; D: -; V: TRBV7-9; J: TRBJ2-2; DNA: TGTGCCAGCAGCTTAGAAACAGGGTGGGACACCGGGGAGCTGTTTTTT; CDR3: CASSLETGWDTGELFF
size: -; D: TRBD2; V: TRBV28; J: TRBJ2-3; DNA: TGTGCCAGCAGTTCCGAGTACGGGGGGTATACCACAAATACGCAGTATTTT; CDR3: CASSSEYGGYTTNTQYF
size: -; D: TRBD2; V: TRBV7-9; J: TRBJ2-2; DNA: TGTGCCAGCATCTTAGGGGGTCTAGCGGGACCGAACACCGGGGAGCTGTTTTTT; CDR3: CASILGGLAGPNTGELFF
size: -; D: -; V: TRBV12-3/TRBV12-4; J: TRBJ1-2; DNA: TGTGCCAGCAGTATCCGGGACATAGGTGGCTACACCTTC; CDR3: CASSIRDIGGYTF
size: -; D: TRBD1; V: TRBV10-3; J: TRBJ2-3; DNA: TGTGCCATCAGTTCAGGGGGTGGAACAGATACGCAGTATTTT; CDR3: CAISSGGGTDTQYF